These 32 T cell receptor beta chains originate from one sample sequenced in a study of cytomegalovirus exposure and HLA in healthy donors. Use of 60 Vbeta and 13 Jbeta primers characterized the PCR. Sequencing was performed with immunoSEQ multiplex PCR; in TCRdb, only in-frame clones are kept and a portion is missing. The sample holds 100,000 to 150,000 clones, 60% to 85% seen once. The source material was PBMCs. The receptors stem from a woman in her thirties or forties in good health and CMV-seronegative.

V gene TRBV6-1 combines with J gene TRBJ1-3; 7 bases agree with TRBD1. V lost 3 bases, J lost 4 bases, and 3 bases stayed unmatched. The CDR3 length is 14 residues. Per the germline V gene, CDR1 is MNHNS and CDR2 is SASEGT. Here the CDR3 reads CASSETGPGNTIYF. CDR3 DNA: TGTGCCAGCAGTGAGACAGGGCCCGGAAACACCATATATTTT.

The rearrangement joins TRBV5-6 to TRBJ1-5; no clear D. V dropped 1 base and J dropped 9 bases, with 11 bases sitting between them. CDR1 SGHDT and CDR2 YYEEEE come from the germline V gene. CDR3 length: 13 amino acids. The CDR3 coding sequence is TGTGCCAGCAGCTTGACCCTTTCCGGGCCCCAGCATTTT. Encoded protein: CASSLTLSGPQHF.

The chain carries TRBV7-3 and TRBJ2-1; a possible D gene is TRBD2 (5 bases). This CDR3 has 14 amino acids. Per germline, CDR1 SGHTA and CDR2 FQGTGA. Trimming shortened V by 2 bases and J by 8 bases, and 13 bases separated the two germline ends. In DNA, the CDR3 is TGTGCCAGCAGCTTACTGACTACCGCGGATGAGCAGTTCTTC. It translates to CASSLLTTADEQFF.

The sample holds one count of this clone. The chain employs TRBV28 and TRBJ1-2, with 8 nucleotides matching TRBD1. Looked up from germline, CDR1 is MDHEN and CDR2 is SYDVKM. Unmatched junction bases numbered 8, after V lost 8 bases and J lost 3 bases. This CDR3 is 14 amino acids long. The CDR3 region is CASGGQQGDYGYTF. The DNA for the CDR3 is TGTGCCAGCGGGGGTCAACAGGGGGACTATGGCTACACCTTC.

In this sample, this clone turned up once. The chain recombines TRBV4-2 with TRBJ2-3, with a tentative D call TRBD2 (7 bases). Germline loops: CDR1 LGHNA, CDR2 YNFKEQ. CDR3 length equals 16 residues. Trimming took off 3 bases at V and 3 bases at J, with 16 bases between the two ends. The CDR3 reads CASSQGGRERTDTQYF. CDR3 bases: TGTGCCAGCAGCCAGGGGGGGCGGGAGAGAACAGATACGCAGTATTTT.

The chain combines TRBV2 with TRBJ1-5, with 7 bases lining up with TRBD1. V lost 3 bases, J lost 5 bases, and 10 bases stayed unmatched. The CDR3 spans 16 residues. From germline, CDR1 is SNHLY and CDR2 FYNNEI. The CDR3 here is CASSEGTAGQHQPQHF. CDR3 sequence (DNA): TGTGCCAGCAGTGAGGGGACAGCCGGGCAACATCAGCCCCAGCATTTT.

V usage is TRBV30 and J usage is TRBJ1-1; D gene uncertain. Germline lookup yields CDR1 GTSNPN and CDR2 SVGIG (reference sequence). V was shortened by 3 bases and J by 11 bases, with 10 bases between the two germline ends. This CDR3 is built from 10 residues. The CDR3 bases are TGTGCCTGGAGACATATCGGGGCTTTCTTT. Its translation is CAWRHIGAFF.

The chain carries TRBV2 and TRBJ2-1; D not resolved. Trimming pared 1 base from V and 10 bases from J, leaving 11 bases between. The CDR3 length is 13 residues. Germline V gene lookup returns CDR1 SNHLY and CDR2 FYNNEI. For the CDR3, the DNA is TGTGCCAGCAGTGAAGTAAGTGGCAGGGAGCAGTTCTTC. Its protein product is CASSEVSGREQFF.

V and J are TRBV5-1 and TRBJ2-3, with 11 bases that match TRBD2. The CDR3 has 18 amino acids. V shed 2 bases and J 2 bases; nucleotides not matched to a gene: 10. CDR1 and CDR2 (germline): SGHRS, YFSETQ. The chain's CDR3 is CASSLGLAGRPFTDTQYF. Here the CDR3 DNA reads TGCGCCAGCAGCTTAGGACTAGCGGGCAGACCCTTCACAGATACGCAGTATTTT.

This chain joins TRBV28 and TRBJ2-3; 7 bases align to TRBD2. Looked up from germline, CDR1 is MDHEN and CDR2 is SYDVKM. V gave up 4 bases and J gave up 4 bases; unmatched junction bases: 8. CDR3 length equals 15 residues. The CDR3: CASSSRRESADTQYF. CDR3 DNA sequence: TGTGCCAGCAGTTCCCGGCGGGAGAGTGCAGATACGCAGTATTTT.

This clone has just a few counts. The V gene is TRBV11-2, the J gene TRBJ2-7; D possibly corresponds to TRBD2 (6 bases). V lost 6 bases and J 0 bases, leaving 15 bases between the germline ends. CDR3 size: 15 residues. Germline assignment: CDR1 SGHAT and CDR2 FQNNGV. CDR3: CASRPRLTSSYEQYF. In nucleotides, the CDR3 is TGTGCCAGCAGACCCCGACTGACTAGCTCCTACGAGCAGTACTTC.

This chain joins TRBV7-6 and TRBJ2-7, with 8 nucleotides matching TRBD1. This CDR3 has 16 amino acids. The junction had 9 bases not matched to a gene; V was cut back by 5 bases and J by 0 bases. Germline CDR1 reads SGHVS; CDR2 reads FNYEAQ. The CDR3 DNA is TGTGCCAGCAGCCCCCACCGGGACAGGCCCTCCTACGAGCAGTACTTC. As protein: CASSPHRDRPSYEQYF.

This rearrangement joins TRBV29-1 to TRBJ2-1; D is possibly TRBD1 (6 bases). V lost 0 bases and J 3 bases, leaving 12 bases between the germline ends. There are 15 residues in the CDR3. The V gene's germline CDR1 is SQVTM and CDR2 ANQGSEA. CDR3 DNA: TGCAGCGTTGAAGATCCCAGGGGCCGCTACAATGAGCAGTTCTTC. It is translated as CSVEDPRGRYNEQFF.

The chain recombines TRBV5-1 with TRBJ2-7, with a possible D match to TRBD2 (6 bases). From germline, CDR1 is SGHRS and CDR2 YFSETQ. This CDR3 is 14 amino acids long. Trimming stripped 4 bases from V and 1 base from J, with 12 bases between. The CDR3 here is CASSMTAGSYEQYF. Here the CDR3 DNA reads TGCGCCAGCAGCATGACTGCGGGGTCCTACGAGCAGTACTTC. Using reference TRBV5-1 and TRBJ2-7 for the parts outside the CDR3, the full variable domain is KAGVTQTPRYLIKTRGQQVTLSCSPISGHRSVSWYQQTPGQGLQFLFEYFSETQRNKGNFPGRFSGRQFSNSRSEMNVSTLELGDSALYLCASSMTAGSYEQYFGPGTRLTVT.

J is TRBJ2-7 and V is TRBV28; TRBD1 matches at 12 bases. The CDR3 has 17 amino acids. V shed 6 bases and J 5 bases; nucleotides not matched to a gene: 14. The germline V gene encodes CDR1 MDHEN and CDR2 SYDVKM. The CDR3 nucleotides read TGTGCCAGCAGCCCTAACCCGGGACAGGGGGCGACCAACGAGCAGTACTTC. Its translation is CASSPNPGQGATNEQYF. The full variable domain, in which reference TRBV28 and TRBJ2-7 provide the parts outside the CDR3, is DVKVTQSSRYLVKRTGEKVFLECVQDMDHENMFWYRQDPGLGLRLIYFSYDVKMKEKGDIPEGYSVSREKKERFSLILESASTNQTSMYLCASSPNPGQGATNEQYFGPGTRLTVT.

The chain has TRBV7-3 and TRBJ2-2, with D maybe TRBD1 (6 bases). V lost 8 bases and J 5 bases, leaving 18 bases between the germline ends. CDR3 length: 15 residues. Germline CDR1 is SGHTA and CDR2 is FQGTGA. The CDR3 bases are TGTGCCAGCGGCTATGCGGACAGACCGACCGGGGAGCTGTTTTTT. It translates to CASGYADRPTGELFF.

CDR3: CASKKRESYEQYF. The CDR3 DNA reads as TGTGCCAGCAAGAAACGAGAGAGCTACGAGCAGTACTTC. The chain couples TRBV13 to TRBJ2-7; no definite D call. The germline V and J ends were trimmed by 7 bases and 3 bases, with 13 bases remaining between them. The CDR3 has 13 amino acids. Germline assignment: CDR1 PRHDT and CDR2 FYEKMQ (reference sequence).

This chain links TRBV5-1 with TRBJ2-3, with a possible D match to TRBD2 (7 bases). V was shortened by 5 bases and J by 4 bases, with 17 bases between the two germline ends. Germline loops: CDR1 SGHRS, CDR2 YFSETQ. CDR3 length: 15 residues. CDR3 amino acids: CASSPMGGRSDTQYF. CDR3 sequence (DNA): TGCGCCAGCAGTCCCATGGGGGGGCGTTCAGATACGCAGTATTTT.

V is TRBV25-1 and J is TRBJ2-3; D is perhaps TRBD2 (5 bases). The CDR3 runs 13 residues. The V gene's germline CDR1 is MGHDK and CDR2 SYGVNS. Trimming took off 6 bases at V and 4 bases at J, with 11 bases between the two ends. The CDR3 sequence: CASRGSLADTQYF. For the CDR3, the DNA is TGTGCCAGCAGGGGGAGTTTGGCAGATACGCAGTATTTT.

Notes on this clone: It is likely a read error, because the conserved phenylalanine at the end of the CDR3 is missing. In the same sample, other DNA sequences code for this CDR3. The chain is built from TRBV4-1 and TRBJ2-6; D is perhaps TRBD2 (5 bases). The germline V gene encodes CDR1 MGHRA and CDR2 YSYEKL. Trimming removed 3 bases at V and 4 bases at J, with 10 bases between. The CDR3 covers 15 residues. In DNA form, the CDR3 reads TGCGCCAGCAGCCACCTGCCGGGGGGGGCCAACGTCCTGACTTCC. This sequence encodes CASSHLPGGANVLTS.

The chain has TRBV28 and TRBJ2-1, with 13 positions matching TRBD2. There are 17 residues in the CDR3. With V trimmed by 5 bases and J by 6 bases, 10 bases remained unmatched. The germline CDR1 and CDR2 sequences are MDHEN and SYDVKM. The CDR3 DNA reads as TGTGCCAGCAGTCCCACCTTACTAGCGGGAGGGTCCAATGAGCAGTTCTTC. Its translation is CASSPTLLAGGSNEQFF.

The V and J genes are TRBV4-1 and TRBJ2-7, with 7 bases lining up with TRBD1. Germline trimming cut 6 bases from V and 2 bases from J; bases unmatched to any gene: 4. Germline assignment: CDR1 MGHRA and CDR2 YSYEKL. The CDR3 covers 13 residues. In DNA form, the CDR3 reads TGCGCCAGCAGTCGGGACAGAACCTACGAGCAGTACTTC. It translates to CASSRDRTYEQYF.

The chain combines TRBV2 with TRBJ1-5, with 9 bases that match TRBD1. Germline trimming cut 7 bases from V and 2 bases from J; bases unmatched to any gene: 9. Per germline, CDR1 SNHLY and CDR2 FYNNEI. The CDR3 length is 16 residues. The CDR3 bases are TGTGCCAGCACCTGGGACAGGGCCTTTGGCAATCAGCCCCAGCATTTT. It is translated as CASTWDRAFGNQPQHF.

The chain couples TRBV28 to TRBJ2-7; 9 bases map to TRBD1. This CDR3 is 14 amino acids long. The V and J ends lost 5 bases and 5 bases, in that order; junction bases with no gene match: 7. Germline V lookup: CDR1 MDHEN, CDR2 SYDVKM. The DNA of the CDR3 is TGTGCCAGCAGTCCCGGACAGGGGCCCCACGAGCAGTACTTC. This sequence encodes CASSPGQGPHEQYF.

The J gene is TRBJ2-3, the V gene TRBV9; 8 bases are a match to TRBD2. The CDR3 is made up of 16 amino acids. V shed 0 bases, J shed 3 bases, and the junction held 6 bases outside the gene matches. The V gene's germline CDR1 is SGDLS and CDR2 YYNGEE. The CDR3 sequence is CASSVGREGVTDTQYF. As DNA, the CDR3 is TGTGCCAGCAGCGTAGGCCGGGAGGGCGTGACAGATACGCAGTATTTT.

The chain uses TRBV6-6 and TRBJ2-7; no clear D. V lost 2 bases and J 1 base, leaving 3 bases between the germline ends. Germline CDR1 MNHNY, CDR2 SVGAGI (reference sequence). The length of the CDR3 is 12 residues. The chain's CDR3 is CASSYASYEQYF. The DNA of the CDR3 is TGTGCCAGCAGTTACGCGTCCTACGAGCAGTACTTC.

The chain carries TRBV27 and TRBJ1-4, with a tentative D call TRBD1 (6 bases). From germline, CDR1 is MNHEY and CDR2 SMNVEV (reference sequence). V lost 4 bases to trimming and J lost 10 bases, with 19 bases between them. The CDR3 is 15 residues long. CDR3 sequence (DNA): TGTGCCAGCAGTTACAGGGTGGGGACATTCGGAAAACTGTTTTTT. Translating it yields CASSYRVGTFGKLFF.

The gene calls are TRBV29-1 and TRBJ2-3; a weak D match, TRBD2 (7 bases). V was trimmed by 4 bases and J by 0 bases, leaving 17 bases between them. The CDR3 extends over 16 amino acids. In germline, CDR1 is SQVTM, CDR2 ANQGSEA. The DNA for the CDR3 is TGCAGCGTTGCGGGGGGCACGGACGGCAGCACAGATACGCAGTATTTT. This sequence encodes CSVAGGTDGSTDTQYF.

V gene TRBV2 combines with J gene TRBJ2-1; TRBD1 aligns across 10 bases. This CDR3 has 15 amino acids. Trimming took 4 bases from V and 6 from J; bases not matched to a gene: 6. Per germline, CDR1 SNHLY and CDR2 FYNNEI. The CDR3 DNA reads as TGTGCCAGCAGTGGCTGGACAGGGGGGAGCAATGAGCAGTTCTTC. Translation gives CASSGWTGGSNEQFF.

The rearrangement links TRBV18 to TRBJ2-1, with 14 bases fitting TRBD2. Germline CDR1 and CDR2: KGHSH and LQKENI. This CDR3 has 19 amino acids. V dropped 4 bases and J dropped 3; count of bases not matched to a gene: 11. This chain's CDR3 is CASSLNPGLAGDNYNEQFF. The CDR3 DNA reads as TGTGCCAGCTCACTCAACCCGGGACTAGCGGGAGATAACTACAATGAGCAGTTCTTC. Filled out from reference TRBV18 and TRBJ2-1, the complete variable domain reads NAGVMQNPRHLVRRRGQEARLRCSPMKGHSHVYWYRQLPEEGLKFMVYLQKENIIDESGMPKERFSAEFPKEGPSILRIQQVVRGDSAAYFCASSLNPGLAGDNYNEQFFGPGTRLTVL.

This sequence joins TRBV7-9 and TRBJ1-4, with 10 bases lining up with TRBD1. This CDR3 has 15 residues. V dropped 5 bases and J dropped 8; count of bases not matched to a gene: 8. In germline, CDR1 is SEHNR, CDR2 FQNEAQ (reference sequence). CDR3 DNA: TGTGCCAGCAGCCAGACAGGGGGCATGAGGGAAAAACTGTTTTTT. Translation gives CASSQTGGMREKLFF.

The CDR3 region has the DNA TGCGCCAGCAGTAGGGGCCCTACCACAGATACGCAGTATTTT. This translates into CASSRGPTTDTQYF. The genes are TRBV5-1 and TRBJ2-3, with D possibly TRBD1 on 5 matching bases. Trimming pared 5 bases from V and 2 bases from J, leaving 12 bases between. Germline CDR1 reads SGHRS; CDR2 reads YFSETQ. There are 14 residues in the CDR3.